The present TCR beta chain was sequenced within a study of T-cell reconstitution after alpha-beta-depleted transplantation in children. For TCRbeta, the library was prepared with unique molecular identifiers. MiXCR, applied by TCRdb to the PCR reads, yields one record per CDR3 protein. The sample includes 44,000 or so distinct CDR3 sequences, about 10% seen only once; the top ten take 27%. CDR3 length equals 13 residues. V was pared by 5 bases and J by 7 bases, with 2 bases of the junction left unmatched. In its sample, this clonotype was seen many times. Sequenced material: PBMCs, mostly from graft donor cells, taken 60 days after TCRalphabeta/CD19-depleted stem cell transplant. The receptor was derived from a male patient between 2 and 10 years old who had a stem cell transplant for chronic granulomatous disease, so the T cells may come from the graft donor. The chain carries TRBV12-3 or TRBV12-4 and TRBJ2-1, with 10 bases that match TRBD2. The CDR3 DNA sequence: TGTGCCAGCAGTAGCGGGGGGGGGAATGAGCAGTTCTTC. As protein: CASSSGGGNEQFF.